This entry features one TCR beta chain sequence. Its antigen is not identified. CDR3 length: 16 amino acids. V lost 2 bases and J 4 bases, leaving 17 bases between the germline ends. Germline CDR1 SGHNT, CDR2 YYREEE (reference sequence). Data came from immunoSEQ multiplex PCR; TCRdb stores just in-frame clones and leaves some out. The table includes around 140,000 clones, about 94% detected once. The data stem from a study of T cell responses to AZD1222 COVID-19 vaccine. Study as a whole: Timing groups of about 4 and about 12 weeks for second doses were pooled. Study observations and caveats: Spike-specific TCR breadth and depth grew following two AZD1222 doses. Baseline seropositivity occurred in only six AZD1222 recipients. Mapped onto spike, vaccine-associated CD4 TCRs spanned it and were dominant at 160-218 and 743-854.

This chain joins TRBV5-4 and TRBJ2-3; D might be TRBD1 or TRBD2, each matching 5 bases. The source material was peripheral blood, sampled on day 0 of AZD1222 vaccination. This TCR was recovered from an adult in good health. For the CDR3, the DNA is TGTGCCAGCAGCTTCCGAGGGGTAGCATTCGCAGATACGCAGTATTTT. Residues: CASSFRGVAFADTQYF.